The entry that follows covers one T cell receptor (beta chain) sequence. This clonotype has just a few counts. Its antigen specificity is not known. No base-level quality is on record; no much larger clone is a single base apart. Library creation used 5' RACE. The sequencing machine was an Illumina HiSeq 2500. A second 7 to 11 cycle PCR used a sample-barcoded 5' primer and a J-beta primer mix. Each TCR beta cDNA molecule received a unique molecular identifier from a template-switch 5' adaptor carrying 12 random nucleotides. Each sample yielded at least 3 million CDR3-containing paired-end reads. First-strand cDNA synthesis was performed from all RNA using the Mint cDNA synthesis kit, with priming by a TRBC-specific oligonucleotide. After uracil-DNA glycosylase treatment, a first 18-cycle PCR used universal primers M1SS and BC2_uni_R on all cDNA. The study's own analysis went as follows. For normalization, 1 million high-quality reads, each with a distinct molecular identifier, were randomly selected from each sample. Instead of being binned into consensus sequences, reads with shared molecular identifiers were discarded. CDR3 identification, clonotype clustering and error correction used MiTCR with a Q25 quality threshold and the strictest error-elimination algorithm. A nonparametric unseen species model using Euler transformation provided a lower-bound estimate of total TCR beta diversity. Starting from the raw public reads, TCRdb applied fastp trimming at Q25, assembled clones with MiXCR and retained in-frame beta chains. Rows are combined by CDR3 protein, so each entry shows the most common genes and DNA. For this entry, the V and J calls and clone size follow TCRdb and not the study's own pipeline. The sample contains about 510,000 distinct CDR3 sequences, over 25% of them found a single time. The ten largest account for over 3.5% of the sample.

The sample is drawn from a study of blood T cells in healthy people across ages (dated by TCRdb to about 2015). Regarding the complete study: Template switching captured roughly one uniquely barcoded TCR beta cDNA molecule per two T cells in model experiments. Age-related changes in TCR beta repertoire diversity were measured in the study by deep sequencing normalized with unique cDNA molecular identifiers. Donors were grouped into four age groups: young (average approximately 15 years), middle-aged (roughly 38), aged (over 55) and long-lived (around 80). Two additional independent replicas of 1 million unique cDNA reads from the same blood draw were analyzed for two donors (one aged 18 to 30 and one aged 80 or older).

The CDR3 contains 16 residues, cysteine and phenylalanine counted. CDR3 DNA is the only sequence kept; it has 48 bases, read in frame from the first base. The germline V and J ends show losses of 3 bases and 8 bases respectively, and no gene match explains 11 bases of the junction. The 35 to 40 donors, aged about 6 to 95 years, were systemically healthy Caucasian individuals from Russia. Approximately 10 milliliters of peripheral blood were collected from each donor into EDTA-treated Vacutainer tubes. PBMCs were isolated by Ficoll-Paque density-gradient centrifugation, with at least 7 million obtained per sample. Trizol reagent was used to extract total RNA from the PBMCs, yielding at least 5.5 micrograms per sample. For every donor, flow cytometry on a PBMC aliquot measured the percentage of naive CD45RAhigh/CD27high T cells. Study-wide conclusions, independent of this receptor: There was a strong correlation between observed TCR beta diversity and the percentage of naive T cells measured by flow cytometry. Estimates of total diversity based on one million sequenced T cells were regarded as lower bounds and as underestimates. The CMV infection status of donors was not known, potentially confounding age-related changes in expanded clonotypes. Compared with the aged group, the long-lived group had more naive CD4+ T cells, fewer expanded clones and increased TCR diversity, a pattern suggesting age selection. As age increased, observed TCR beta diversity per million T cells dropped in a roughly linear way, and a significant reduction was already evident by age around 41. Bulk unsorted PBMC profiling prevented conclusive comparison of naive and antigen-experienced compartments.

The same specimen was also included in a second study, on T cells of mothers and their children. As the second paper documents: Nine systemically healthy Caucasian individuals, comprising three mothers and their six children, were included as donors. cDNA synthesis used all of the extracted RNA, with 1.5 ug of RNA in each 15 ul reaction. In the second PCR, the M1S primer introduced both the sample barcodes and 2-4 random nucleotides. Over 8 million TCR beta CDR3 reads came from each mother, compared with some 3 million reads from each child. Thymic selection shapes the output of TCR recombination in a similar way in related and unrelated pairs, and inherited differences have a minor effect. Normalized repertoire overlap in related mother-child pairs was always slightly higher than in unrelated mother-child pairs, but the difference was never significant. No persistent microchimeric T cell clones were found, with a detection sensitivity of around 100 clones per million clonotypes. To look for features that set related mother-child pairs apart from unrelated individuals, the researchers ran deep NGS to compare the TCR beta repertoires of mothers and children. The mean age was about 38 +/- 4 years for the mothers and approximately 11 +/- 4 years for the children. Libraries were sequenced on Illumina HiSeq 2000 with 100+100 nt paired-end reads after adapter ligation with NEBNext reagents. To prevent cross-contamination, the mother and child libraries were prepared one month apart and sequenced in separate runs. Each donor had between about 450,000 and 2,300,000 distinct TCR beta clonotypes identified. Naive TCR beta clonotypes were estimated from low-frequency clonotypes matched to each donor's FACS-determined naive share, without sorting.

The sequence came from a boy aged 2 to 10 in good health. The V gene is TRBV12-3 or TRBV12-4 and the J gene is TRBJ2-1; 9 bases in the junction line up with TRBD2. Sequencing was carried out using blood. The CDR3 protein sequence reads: CASSLSMGLAGDEQFF. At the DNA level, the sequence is TGTGCCAGCAGTTTGAGTATGGGACTAGCCGGAGATGAGCAGTTCTTC.